This T cell receptor beta chain was captured by sequencing in a study of blood T cells in healthy people across ages (dated by TCRdb to the mid-2010s). With regard to the full study: In model experiments, roughly one uniquely barcoded TCR beta cDNA molecule per two T cells was captured by template switching. Using deep sequencing normalized with unique cDNA molecular identifiers, the study measured how TCR beta repertoire diversity changes with age. The donors were split into four age groups: young (average around 15 years), middle-aged (nearly 40), aged (over 55) and long-lived (approximately 80). Donors of different ages were randomly distributed across sequencing lanes to avoid experimental bias. The study analyzed two additional independent replicas of 1 million unique cDNA reads from the same blood draw for two donors, one aged 18 to 30 and one aged 80 or older. What the research found in general, with its limitations: Observed TCR beta diversity correlated strongly with the percentage of naive T cells measured by flow cytometry. Observed TCR beta diversity per million T cells fell roughly linearly with age, and a significant reduction was already apparent by age about 43. Because donor CMV infection status was unknown, age-related changes in expanded clonotypes were potentially confounded. Compared with the aged group, more naive CD4+ T cells, fewer expanded clones and increased TCR diversity were shown by the long-lived group, suggesting age selection. Estimates of total diversity based on one million sequenced T cells were considered lower bounds and underestimates. Bulk unsorted PBMC profiling prevented conclusive comparison of naive and antigen-experienced compartments.

The 39 donors, aged roughly 6 to 95 years, were systemically healthy Caucasian individuals from Russia. Around 10 milliliters of peripheral blood were drawn from each donor into EDTA-treated Vacutainer tubes. Ficoll-Paque density-gradient centrifugation was used to isolate PBMCs, with at least 6.5 million per sample. Trizol reagent was used to extract total RNA from the PBMCs, yielding at least 6 micrograms per sample. Naive CD45RAhigh/CD27high T cell percentages were measured by flow cytometry on a PBMC aliquot from every donor. The library relied on 5' RACE. Sequencing used an Illumina HiSeq 2500. A second roughly 6 to 11 cycle PCR used a sample-barcoded 5' primer and a J-beta primer mix. Each TCR beta cDNA molecule received a unique molecular identifier from a template-switch 5' adaptor carrying 12 random nucleotides. Each sample yielded at least 3 million CDR3-containing paired-end reads. The Mint cDNA synthesis kit, primed by a TRBC-specific oligonucleotide, was used to synthesize first-strand cDNA from all RNA. Following uracil-DNA glycosylase treatment, a first 18-cycle PCR with universal primers M1SS and BC2_uni_R was performed on all cDNA. The original pipeline was this. Each sample was normalized by randomly selecting 1 million high-quality reads, each carrying a distinct molecular identifier. Instead of being binned into consensus sequences, reads that shared molecular identifiers were thrown out. CDR3 identification, clonotype clustering and error correction used MiTCR with a Q25 quality threshold and the strictest error-elimination algorithm. A nonparametric unseen species model with Euler transformation was used to estimate a lower bound on total TCR beta diversity. The public reads were reanalyzed by TCRdb: fastp trimming at Q25, MiXCR alignment, in-frame beta chains only. Every CDR3 protein is listed once, alongside the most common genes and DNA of its rows. The V and J calls follow TCRdb's processing rather than the paper's. The sample table shows 550,000 to 600,000 distinct CDR3 sequences, and less than 60% are seen once. Clones ranked in the top ten supply around 23% of the sample.

The junction carries 13 bases between V and J, which are trimmed by 6 bases and 11 bases respectively. Measured from the cysteine to the phenylalanine, the CDR3 is 12 residues long. The entry retains the CDR3 DNA only, 36 bases that are in frame from base 1. About this clonotype: Its specific antigen is unknown. Base qualities are missing; no much larger clone stands one base away.

This TCR derives from a man older than 75 in good health. The chain was built from TRBV12-3 or TRBV12-4 and TRBJ2-2; the D gene is unclear. What was sequenced was blood. The DNA is TGTGCCAGCAGGATAGGAGTCGTTGAGCTGTTTTTT. This is translated as CASRIGVVELFF.